This T cell receptor beta chain was found in a study of blood T cells in healthy people across ages. Through a sample-barcoded 5' primer and a J-beta primer mix, a second PCR was run for about 6 to 12 cycles. Individual samples furnished no less than 3 million CDR3-containing paired-end reads apiece. TCRdb reprocessed the 5' RACE reads with MiXCR, giving one entry per CDR3 protein. The sample shows about 600,000 distinct CDR3 sequences, more than 45% of them seen only once. The CDR3 is 14 amino acids. Trimming cost V 4 bases and J 3 bases, with 13 bases left between them. About this clonotype: No antigen is known for it.

Study conclusions and caveats: Diversity figures derived from one million T cells were judged to underestimate the true value.

The chain is built from TRBV12-3 or TRBV12-4 and TRBJ2-7, with D possibly being TRBD2 (6 bases). The TCR was taken from a man older than 75 in good health. Sequencing was performed on blood. The CDR3: CASSSDGGFYEQYF. In DNA, the CDR3 is TGTGCCAGCAGTTCCGATGGGGGGTTCTACGAGCAGTACTTC.